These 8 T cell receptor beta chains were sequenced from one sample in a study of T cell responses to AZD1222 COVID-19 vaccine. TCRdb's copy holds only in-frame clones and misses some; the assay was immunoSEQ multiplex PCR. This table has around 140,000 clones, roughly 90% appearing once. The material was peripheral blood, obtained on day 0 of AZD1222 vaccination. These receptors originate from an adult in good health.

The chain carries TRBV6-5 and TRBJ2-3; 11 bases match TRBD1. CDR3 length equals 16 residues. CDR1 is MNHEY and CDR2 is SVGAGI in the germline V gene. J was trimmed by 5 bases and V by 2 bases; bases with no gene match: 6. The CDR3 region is CASSYRGQGARDTQYF. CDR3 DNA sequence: TGTGCCAGCAGTTACAGAGGACAGGGGGCGAGAGATACGCAGTATTTT.

The CDR3 DNA sequence: TGCGCCAGCAGCCCAGGTCCCCAGGGTTCCTCTGGAAACACCATATATTTT. Its protein product is CASSPGPQGSSGNTIYF. The chain has TRBV4-3 and TRBJ1-3, with D perhaps matching TRBD1 (5 bases). Trimming pared 4 bases from V and 0 bases from J, leaving 16 bases between. Germline CDR1 reads LGHNA; CDR2 reads YSLEER. This CDR3 has 17 amino acids.

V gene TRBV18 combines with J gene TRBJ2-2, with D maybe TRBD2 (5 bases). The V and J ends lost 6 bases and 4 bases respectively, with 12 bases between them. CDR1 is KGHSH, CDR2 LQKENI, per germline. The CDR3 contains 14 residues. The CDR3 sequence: CASSPSGSTGELFF. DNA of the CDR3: TGTGCCAGCTCCCCGTCGGGGTCCACCGGGGAGCTGTTTTTT.

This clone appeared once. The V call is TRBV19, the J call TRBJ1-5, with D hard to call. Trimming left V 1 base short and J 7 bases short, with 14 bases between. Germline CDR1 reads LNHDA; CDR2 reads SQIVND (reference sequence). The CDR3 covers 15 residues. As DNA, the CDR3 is TGTGCCAGTAGTATAGTCGGCGGGGTCGGCCAGCCCCAGCATTTT. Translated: CASSIVGGVGQPQHF.

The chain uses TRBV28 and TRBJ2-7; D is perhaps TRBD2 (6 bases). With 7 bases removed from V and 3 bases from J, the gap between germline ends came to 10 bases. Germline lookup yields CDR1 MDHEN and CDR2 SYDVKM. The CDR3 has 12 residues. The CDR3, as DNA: TGTGCCAGCACCCCGGGACTCTACGAGCAGTACTTC. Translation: CASTPGLYEQYF.

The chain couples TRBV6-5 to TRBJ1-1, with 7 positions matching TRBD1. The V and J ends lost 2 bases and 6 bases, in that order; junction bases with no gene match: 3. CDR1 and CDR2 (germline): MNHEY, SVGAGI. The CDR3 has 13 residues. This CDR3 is CASSYAGTAEAFF. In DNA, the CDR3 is TGTGCCAGCAGTTACGCAGGGACAGCTGAAGCTTTCTTT.

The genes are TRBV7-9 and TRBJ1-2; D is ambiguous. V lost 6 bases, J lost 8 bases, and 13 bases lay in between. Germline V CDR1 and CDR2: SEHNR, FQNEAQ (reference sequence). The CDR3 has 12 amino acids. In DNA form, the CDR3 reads TGTGCCAGCAGTCCGGACCGGGAGGGCTACACCTTC. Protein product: CASSPDREGYTF.

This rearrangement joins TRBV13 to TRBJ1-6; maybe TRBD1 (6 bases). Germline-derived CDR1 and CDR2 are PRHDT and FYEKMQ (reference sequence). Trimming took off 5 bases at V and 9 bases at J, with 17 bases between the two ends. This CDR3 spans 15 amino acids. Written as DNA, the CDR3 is TGTGCCAGCAGCCGCACAGGGAATTATGCTTCACCCCTCCACTTT. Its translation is CASSRTGNYASPLHF.